This is a list of T cell receptor beta chains from one sample in a study of T cells after yellow fever vaccination. In TCRdb, the 5' RACE reads were re-called with MiXCR into one record per CDR3 protein. The sample contains 500,000 to 700,000 distinct CDR3 sequences, 15% to 20% of which appear only once. The material sequenced was PBMCs, taken 15 days after the yellow fever booster vaccination. All receptors come from a man under 40 who received the YFV17D yellow fever vaccine. The CDR3 runs from the conserved cysteine through the conserved F or W. The D gene is left open where the match is weak. Rows give clone size only sometimes, using once, few, many, or a class for an expanded clone.

d_call	clone_size	v_call	j_call	cdr3_nt	cdr3_aa
NA	NA	TRBV5-5	TRBJ1-2	TGTGCCAGCAGCTTGGTTCCCGGGAACTATGGCTACACCTTC	CASSLVPGNYGYTF
TRBD1	NA	TRBV9	TRBJ1-6	TGTGCCAGCAGCGTAGGGACAGGGGCCGAAAATTCACCCCTCCACTTT	CASSVGTGAENSPLHF
TRBD1	many	TRBV18	TRBJ2-5	TGTGCCAGCTCGCTCACAGGGGCGGAGACCCAGTACTTC	CASSLTGAETQYF
NA	few	TRBV12-3/TRBV12-4	TRBJ2-1	TGTGCCAGCAGTTTAGATAGCGGAGGTTACAATGAGCAGTTCTTC	CASSLDSGGYNEQFF
NA	NA	TRBV6-5	TRBJ1-3	TGTGCCAGCAGTTACGGACCGGTCTCTGGAAACACCATATATTTT	CASSYGPVSGNTIYF
NA	few	TRBV7-2	TRBJ2-7	TGTGCCAGTACTATGGGCCCCCGCGAGCAGTACTTC	CASTMGPREQYF
NA	few	TRBV6-2/TRBV6-3	TRBJ1-1	TGTGCCAGCCGAGAAGGGGTGGCCTTGAACACTGAAGCTTTCTTT	CASREGVALNTEAFF
NA	many	TRBV20-1	TRBJ2-1	TGCAGTGCTTGCCTTAGCTCCTACAATGAGCAGTTCTTC	CSACLSSYNEQFF
NA	NA	TRBV3-1	TRBJ1-2	TGTGCCAGCAGCCCCGACGTCAACGGCTATGGCTACACCTTC	CASSPDVNGYGYTF
TRBD2	NA	TRBV20-1	TRBJ2-3	TGCAGTGCTAGACTTTCTAGCGGGAGTACAGATACGCAGTATTTT	CSARLSSGSTDTQYF
NA	few	TRBV9	TRBJ2-7	TGTGCCAGCTCGGGCTCCCTCTTGGAATCGGGGCAGTACTTC	CASSGSLLESGQYF
NA	NA	TRBV30	TRBJ1-2	TGTGCCTGGAGTGTACGCGCTGGACGCTATGGCTACACCTTC	CAWSVRAGRYGYTF
NA	few	TRBV20-1	TRBJ2-7	TGCAGTGCTAGTTTTTACAGGGACGAGCAGTACTTC	CSASFYRDEQYF
NA	NA	TRBV7-6	TRBJ2-3	TGTGCCAGCAGCTTAGCGTTCGATGGCGTCGATACGCAGTATTTT	CASSLAFDGVDTQYF
TRBD1	few	TRBV5-1	TRBJ2-3	TGCGCCAGCAGCAATGACAGGGTTGCAGATACGCAGTATTTT	CASSNDRVADTQYF
NA	NA	TRBV7-8	TRBJ2-2	TGTGCCAGCAGCTTTAGCCTTAACACCGGGGAGCTGTTTTTT	CASSFSLNTGELFF
NA	NA	TRBV11-1	TRBJ2-6	TGTGCCAGCAGCTTAGCTCGCGGACAATATGGGTCTAGTAGGGCCAACGTCCTGACTTTC	CASSLARGQYGSSRANVLTF
NA	few	TRBV25-1	TRBJ1-2	TGTGCCAGCAGTGAAGGTCTCGGGCCGCTCTATGGCTACACCTTC	CASSEGLGPLYGYTF
TRBD2	few	TRBV7-8	TRBJ2-4	TGTGCCAGCAGCTCGCATAGCGGGAGGGGCGGAAACATTCAGTACTTC	CASSSHSGRGGNIQYF
NA	NA	TRBV6-2/TRBV6-3	TRBJ2-6	TGTGCCAGCAGACCGGGGGCCGGGAGTGGGGCCAACGTCCTGACTTTC	CASRPGAGSGANVLTF
NA	NA	TRBV5-1	TRBJ2-1	TGCGCCAGCACCCTCGGACAGACTAGTTCTTATGAGCAGTTCTTC	CASTLGQTSSYEQFF
NA	NA	TRBV7-2	TRBJ1-2	TGTGCCAGCAGCTTCCAGAACAGCCATGGCTACACCTTC	CASSFQNSHGYTF
NA	NA	TRBV7-2	TRBJ2-5	TGTGCCAGCAGCCCAGACCGTGCGATTAAAGAGACCCAGTACTTC	CASSPDRAIKETQYF
TRBD2	NA	TRBV29-1	TRBJ2-3	TGCAGCGTTAACCCCCGACTAGCGGGAGATACGCAGTATTTT	CSVNPRLAGDTQYF
NA	NA	TRBV5-1	TRBJ2-3	TGCGCCAGCAGCTTGCAACGGATAGACACAGATACGCAGTATTTT	CASSLQRIDTDTQYF
NA	few	TRBV19	TRBJ2-5	TGTGCCAGTAGTACGGGACGAACCCAAGAGACCCAGTACTTC	CASSTGRTQETQYF
TRBD2	few	TRBV29-1	TRBJ2-3	TGCAGCGTGACCGGGGGAGCGGGAGTTACGCAGTATTTT	CSVTGGAGVTQYF
TRBD2	NA	TRBV5-4	TRBJ2-5	TGTGCCAGCAGCTTGAAGGCTAGCGGGAGACCTCAAGAGACCCAGTACTTC	CASSLKASGRPQETQYF
TRBD1	NA	TRBV12-3/TRBV12-4	TRBJ2-7	TGTGCCAGCAAGTTCGGGACAGACTACGAGCAGTACTTC	CASKFGTDYEQYF
NA	NA	TRBV7-2	TRBJ1-6	TGTGCCAGCAGCTTAGAAGGGGTCTATAATTCACCCCTCCATTTT	CASSLEGVYNSPLHF
NA	NA	TRBV19	TRBJ2-5	TGTGCCAGTAGGAACAGGGCCCAAGAGACCCAGTACTTC	CASRNRAQETQYF
TRBD2	few	TRBV11-2	TRBJ2-7	TGTGCCAGCAGCTCCTCTAGCGGGAGGGGCTCCTACGAGCAGTACTTC	CASSSSSGRGSYEQYF
NA	NA	TRBV18	TRBJ2-3	TGTGCCAGCTCACCATATGGGGGGACAGATACGCAGTATTTT	CASSPYGGTDTQYF
TRBD2	few	TRBV7-6	TRBJ2-7	TGTGCCAGCAGCCTAGCGGGAGGTACTCAGCAGTACTTC	CASSLAGGTQQYF
NA	NA	TRBV11-2	TRBJ1-1	TGTGCCAGCAGCTTAGACAGGGGCGTCAACACTGAAGCTTTCTTT	CASSLDRGVNTEAFF
NA	NA	TRBV7-2	TRBJ2-3	TGTGCCAGCAGAAAAGTCACAGATACGCAGTATTTT	CASRKVTDTQYF
NA	few	TRBV7-9	TRBJ2-2	TGTGCCAGCACCCTTGGGGCGGCGAACACCGGGGAGCTGTTTTTT	CASTLGAANTGELFF
NA	NA	TRBV12-3/TRBV12-4	TRBJ2-1	TGTGCCAGCAGTTTGGTCGTGGGAGTGGCCTACAATGAGCAGTTCTTC	CASSLVVGVAYNEQFF
TRBD2	NA	TRBV28	TRBJ2-1	TGTGCCAGCAGTTTTAGCGGGAGGGCCTCCTACAATGAGCAGTTCTTC	CASSFSGRASYNEQFF
NA	few	TRBV30	TRBJ2-2	TGTGCCTGGAGCGCACGTGACTACGGGGAGCTGTTTTTT	CAWSARDYGELFF